Presented here are 28 T cell receptor beta chains from one specimen sequenced in a study of spatial heterogeneity in lung cancer. These receptors are not linked to any known antigen. Findings and caveats of the study: Tracking of tumor mutation counts was seen in expanded intratumoral alpha and beta TCR counts.

TCRdb reanalysed the 5' RACE reads using MiXCR and keeps one entry per CDR3 protein. The table records 20,000 or so distinct CDR3 sequences, more than 6.5% of them present only once. Regarding time point: sample taken at primary tumor resection. Sample: lung tumor tissue, taken at surgery. These receptors were collected from a male donor with early-stage non-small cell lung cancer.

The chain uses TRBV20-1 and TRBJ2-3; D ambiguous. The CDR3 covers 13 residues. CDR1 and CDR2 from the germline V gene are DFQATT and SNEGSKA (reference sequence). Trimming took 0 bases from V and 2 from J, leaving 6 bases between them. The CDR3 loop reads CSARDLTTDTQYF. CDR3 in DNA: TGCAGTGCTAGAGATTTGACCACAGATACGCAGTATTTT.

This clonotype was seen repeatedly, ten times or more. This sequence joins TRBV7-2 and TRBJ1-6, with TRBD1 matching 7 bases. The germline V gene encodes CDR1 SGHTA and CDR2 FQGNSA. This CDR3 spans 14 amino acids. V shed 2 bases and J 7 bases; nucleotides not matched to a gene: 2. In DNA, the CDR3 is TGTGCCAGCAGCTTAAGGACAGGCAATTCACCCCTCCACTTT. Translating gives CASSLRTGNSPLHF.

The chain recombines TRBV4-2 with TRBJ2-7; D remains unclear. The V gene lost 1 base and the J gene lost 0 bases, with 10 bases spanning the gap. This CDR3 is 15 amino acids long. The germline V gene encodes CDR1 LGHNA and CDR2 YNFKEQ. The DNA for the CDR3 is TGTGCCAGCAGCCAAGGCGTAACGAACTCCTACGAGCAGTACTTC. It yields the protein CASSQGVTNSYEQYF.

Many counts were recorded for this clonotype. V is TRBV5-1 and J is TRBJ1-3; 8 positions match TRBD1. The germline V gene has CDR1 SGHRS and CDR2 YFSETQ. Germline trimming cut 5 bases from V and 4 bases from J; bases unmatched to any gene: 8. The CDR3 has 15 residues. The CDR3 nucleotides are TGCGCCAGCAGTTATGGACAGGGTGGAGGAAACACCATATATTTT. It yields the protein CASSYGQGGGNTIYF.

This clonotype was observed a few times. V is TRBV7-6 and J is TRBJ2-5, with D tentatively TRBD1 (6 bases). Germline values: CDR1 SGHVS, CDR2 FNYEAQ. The germline V and J ends were trimmed by 5 bases and 5 bases, with 21 bases remaining between them. This CDR3 region has 16 residues. The CDR3 is CASSESPRGMGETQYF. The CDR3, as DNA: TGTGCCAGCAGCGAGTCCCCCAGGGGTATGGGGGAGACCCAGTACTTC.

This clonotype was seen ten or more times. The V call is TRBV7-9, the J call TRBJ2-1, with D unresolved. CDR3 size: 14 residues. CDR1 and CDR2 (germline): SEHNR, FQNEAQ (reference sequence). The V and J ends lost 5 bases and 0 bases respectively, with 8 bases between them. CDR3 residues: CASSRATSYNEQFF. The CDR3, as DNA: TGTGCCAGCAGCCGCGCCACCTCCTACAATGAGCAGTTCTTC.

Within the sample, this clonotype is medium-sized (0.01 to 0.1%). The gene calls are TRBV20-1 and TRBJ2-7; 9 bases agree with TRBD1. Germline CDR1 and CDR2: DFQATT and SNEGSKA (reference sequence). This CDR3 region has 12 residues. J gave up 4 bases and V 7 bases, and 5 bases lay outside the gene matches. This CDR3 reads CSGGQGRYEQYF. The CDR3 region has the DNA TGCAGTGGGGGACAGGGCAGATACGAGCAGTACTTC.

This clonotype has a handful of counts. This chain links TRBV7-8 with TRBJ2-3; 7 positions match TRBD2. Germline V gene lookup returns CDR1 SGHVS and CDR2 FQNEAQ. CDR3 length: 14 amino acids. J was trimmed by 4 bases and V by 0 bases; bases with no gene match: 1. The CDR3 reads CASSLAAGADTQYF. CDR3 nucleotide sequence: TGTGCCAGCAGCTTAGCGGCGGGAGCAGATACGCAGTATTTT.

This clonotype is judged medium-sized. This chain connects TRBV28 to TRBJ2-7, with D possibly TRBD2 on 5 matching bases. The CDR3 has 10 amino acids. V lost 7 bases and J 5 bases, leaving 6 bases between the germline ends. Germline lookup yields CDR1 MDHEN and CDR2 SYDVKM. The CDR3 nucleotides are TGTGCCAGCATCGGGAACGAGCAGTACTTC. Amino acid sequence: CASIGNEQYF. The full variable domain, in which reference TRBV28 and TRBJ2-7 provide the parts outside the CDR3, is DVKVTQSSRYLVKRTGEKVFLECVQDMDHENMFWYRQDPGLGLRLIYFSYDVKMKEKGDIPEGYSVSREKKERFSLILESASTNQTSMYLCASIGNEQYFGPGTRLTVT.

This clonotype was counted at least ten times. The chain employs TRBV5-8 and TRBJ2-3, with 8 bases aligning to TRBD1. This CDR3 contains 15 residues. CDR1 and CDR2 (germline): SGHTS, YDEGEE. J lost 5 bases, V lost 2 bases, and 7 bases had no gene match. This chain's CDR3 is CASSFRRGRGDTQYF. CDR3 sequence (DNA): TGTGCCAGCAGCTTTCGCAGGGGGCGCGGAGATACGCAGTATTTT.

This clonotype was seen at least ten times. The chain combines TRBV28 with TRBJ2-5; D assignment may be TRBD1 or TRBD2 (5 bases each). Per germline, CDR1 MDHEN and CDR2 SYDVKM. Trimming removed 5 bases at V and 3 bases at J, with 13 bases between. The CDR3 contains 14 residues. The CDR3 DNA reads as TGTGCCAGCAGTAGAATGGGGGAAGAAGAGACCCAGTACTTC. The encoded protein is CASSRMGEEETQYF.

This clonotype came up many times. The rearrangement joins TRBV20-1 to TRBJ1-3; weak D call: TRBD1 (6 bases). The CDR3 consists of 15 residues. Germline V gives CDR1 DFQATT, CDR2 SNEGSKA (reference sequence). Trimming cost V 0 bases and J 7 bases, with 16 bases left between them. CDR3 coding DNA: TGCAGTGCTAGAGATCGGACAGTCGGCGGGAACACCATATATTTT. Its protein is CSARDRTVGGNTIYF.

This clonotype was counted ten times or more. This sequence joins TRBV30 and TRBJ1-5, with D unclear. This CDR3 region has 13 residues. Germline CDR1 is GTSNPN and CDR2 is SVGIG (reference sequence). With 3 bases removed from V and 0 bases from J, the gap between germline ends came to 6 bases. The CDR3 DNA sequence: TGTGCCTGGAGAGGGAATAGCAATCAGCCCCAGCATTTT. Its protein is CAWRGNSNQPQHF.

Many counts were recorded for this clonotype. The V call is TRBV29-1, the J call TRBJ1-1, with D unclear. Germline V gene sequence: CDR1 SQVTM, CDR2 ANQGSEA. This CDR3 is 13 amino acids long. Trimming cost V 2 bases and J 0 bases, with 7 bases left between them. DNA of the CDR3: TGCAGCGTTGAACAGATAATGAACACTGAAGCTTTCTTT. This translates into CSVEQIMNTEAFF.

The table lists this clonotype with many counts. This chain joins TRBV5-4 and TRBJ1-4, with D hard to call. Germline V gene sequence: CDR1 SGHNT, CDR2 YYREEE (reference sequence). Trimming removed 7 bases at V and 7 bases at J, with 8 bases between. The CDR3 is 11 amino acids. The CDR3 region is CASSRGEKLFF. CDR3 nucleotide sequence: TGTGCCAGCTCCCGAGGTGAAAAACTGTTTTTT.

This clonotype is termed medium-sized. The chain uses TRBV9 and TRBJ2-2; 13 bases align to TRBD2. Losses at the gene ends were 7 bases for V and 5 bases for J; bases not matched to a gene: 5. Germline V gene lookup returns CDR1 SGDLS and CDR2 YYNGEE. The CDR3 runs to 15 residues. CDR3 coding DNA: TGTGCCAGCGGAAAGACTAGCGGGGGGACCGGGGAGCTGTTTTTT. It translates to CASGKTSGGTGELFF.

This clonotype was seen many times. V is TRBV6-6 and J is TRBJ1-3; TRBD1 agrees at 7 bases. The CDR3 contains 13 residues. Germline loops: CDR1 MNHNY, CDR2 SVGAGI (reference sequence). The trim removed 10 bases at V and 2 bases at J, leaving 5 bases unmatched. Written as DNA, the CDR3 is TGTGCCATCTCGGGACAGCCTGGAAACACCATATATTTT. Protein sequence: CAISGQPGNTIYF.

CDR3 sequence reads: CASSAGGGVDTQYF. The CDR3 region has the DNA TGTGCCAGCAGCGCGGGCGGGGGCGTAGATACGCAGTATTTT. V and J are TRBV7-2 and TRBJ2-3; TRBD2 is a possible D gene (7 bases). V lost 5 bases and J lost 5, with 14 bases in between. CDR3 length: 14 residues. Germline assignment: CDR1 SGHTA and CDR2 FQGNSA.

This clonotype is classed as medium-sized. This chain links TRBV28 with TRBJ1-3; TRBD1 is a possible D gene (5 bases). CDR1 is MDHEN, CDR2 SYDVKM, per germline. Trimming took off 6 bases at V and 2 bases at J, with 11 bases between the two ends. The CDR3 is made up of 14 amino acids. The CDR3 spells CASRGDLAGNTIYF. The CDR3 DNA sequence: TGTGCCAGCAGGGGGGACTTGGCTGGAAACACCATATATTTT.

This clonotype has a count of ten or more. This chain joins TRBV18 and TRBJ2-1; D is uncertain. Germline V CDR1 and CDR2: KGHSH, LQKENI. V dropped 6 bases and J dropped 10 bases, with 16 bases sitting between them. CDR3 length: 13 amino acids. The CDR3 bases are TGTGCCAGCTCCACCGGCCAGCAAGGGGAGCAGTTCTTC. It codes for CASSTGQQGEQFF.

This clonotype was seen many times. The V call is TRBV5-8, the J call TRBJ1-3; D gene uncertain. Germline CDR1 and CDR2: SGHTS and YDEGEE. CDR3 length: 16 amino acids. The V end was cut by 4 bases, the J end by 5 bases, with 19 bases between. The CDR3 DNA reads as TGTGCCAGCAGCCAACCTGCGGGATCCGGGCGAAACACCATATATTTT. Amino acids: CASSQPAGSGRNTIYF.

V is TRBV6-1 and J is TRBJ2-3; a possible D gene is TRBD1 (5 bases). This CDR3 has 13 residues. Germline CDR1 is MNHNS and CDR2 is SASEGT. V dropped 3 bases and J dropped 7 bases, with 11 bases sitting between them. CDR3 sequence (DNA): TGTGCCAGCAGTGATCCACAGGCAAATACGCAGTATTTT. This translates into CASSDPQANTQYF.

This clonotype appeared many times. This may be a read error, as it is one base from a much larger clone. The chain joins TRBV20-1 to TRBJ1-2, with no clear D. This CDR3 is 14 amino acids long. Germline V CDR1 and CDR2: DFQATT, SNEGSKA (reference sequence). Written as DNA, the CDR3 is TGCAGTGCTAGAGATCAGGAACGGATCTATGGCGACACCTTC. Protein: CSARDQERIYGDTF.

Ten or more counts support this clonotype. The CDR3 sequence is CASSSGTRVNYGYTF. CDR3 nucleotide sequence: TGCGCCAGCAGCTCCGGGACAAGAGTTAACTATGGCTACACCTTC. This chain links TRBV5-1 with TRBJ1-2, with TRBD1 as a possible D gene (6 bases). Per germline, CDR1 SGHRS and CDR2 YFSETQ. Trimming took off 3 bases at V and 1 base at J, with 13 bases between the two ends. The CDR3 has 15 amino acids.

The chain joins TRBV20-1 to TRBJ2-1; 7 bases match TRBD1. V was pared by 5 bases and J by 8 bases, with 12 bases of the junction left unmatched. This CDR3 has 14 amino acids. Germline V lookup: CDR1 DFQATT, CDR2 SNEGSKA (reference sequence). The CDR3 is CSARPGDRDHEQFF. CDR3 DNA: TGCAGTGCTCGCCCAGGAGACAGGGATCATGAGCAGTTCTTC.

This clonotype has a count of ten or more. V gene TRBV10-2 combines with J gene TRBJ1-5, with D tentatively TRBD1 (5 bases). The CDR3 runs 13 residues. V lost 3 bases and J lost 4, with 7 bases in between. CDR1 and CDR2 from the germline V gene are WSHSY and SAAADI. CDR3 region: CASSDRANQPQHF. CDR3 coding DNA: TGCGCCAGCAGTGACAGGGCTAATCAGCCCCAGCATTTT.

This clonotype was observed a few times. The chain employs TRBV6-5 and TRBJ2-7; 11 bases fit TRBD2. The CDR3 is 15 amino acids. Germline V gene data show CDR1 as MNHEY and CDR2 as SVGAGI. After removal of 7 bases from V and 6 bases from J, the junction contained 11 bases not matched to a gene. The CDR3 DNA sequence: TGTGCCAGCAAAGGGATAGCGGGGGGGCCGGGCGAGCAGTACTTC. It codes for CASKGIAGGPGEQYF.

This clonotype was found many times. This sequence joins TRBV28 and TRBJ2-1; D gene uncertain. This CDR3 has 15 amino acids. Germline CDR1 reads MDHEN; CDR2 reads SYDVKM. Trimming removed 4 bases from V and 4 bases from J, with 14 bases in between. The DNA for the CDR3 is TGTGCCAGCAGTTCCTGGGGTCTGGGTTACAATGAGCAGTTCTTC. Translated, it gives CASSSWGLGYNEQFF.